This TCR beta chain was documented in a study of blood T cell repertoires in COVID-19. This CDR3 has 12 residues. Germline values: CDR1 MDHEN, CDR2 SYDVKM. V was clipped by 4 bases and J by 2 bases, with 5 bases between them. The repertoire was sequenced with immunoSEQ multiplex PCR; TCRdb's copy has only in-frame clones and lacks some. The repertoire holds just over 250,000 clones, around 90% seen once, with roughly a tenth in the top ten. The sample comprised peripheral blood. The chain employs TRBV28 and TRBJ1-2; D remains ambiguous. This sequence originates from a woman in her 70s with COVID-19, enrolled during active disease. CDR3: CASSWANYGYTF. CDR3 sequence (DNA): TGTGCCAGCAGTTGGGCGAACTATGGCTACACCTTC.